What follows are 30 T cell receptor beta chains derived from one specimen sequenced in a study of molecular identifiers for immune sequencing clone quantification. In TCRdb, the PCR reads were re-called with MiXCR into one record per CDR3 protein. The sample holds 100,000 or so distinct CDR3 sequences; roughly a third are singletons and the top ten take around 3.9%. Sequencing was carried out using naive CD8+ T cells from blood, with Jurkat cell RNA spiked in. Subset indicated: FACS-sorted CD8+CD4-CCR7+CD45RA+ naive T cells. The receptors were sampled from a human donor in good health. Some libraries in this study had Jurkat cell RNA spiked in.

This clonotype was recorded many times. The rearrangement uses TRBV7-9 and TRBJ2-2; D is ambiguous. V was clipped by 3 bases and J by 2 bases, with 4 bases between them. The germline V gene encodes CDR1 SEHNR and CDR2 FQNEAQ (reference sequence). This CDR3 spans 13 amino acids. CDR3 in DNA: TGTGCCAGCAGCTTCCCAAACACCGGGGAGCTGTTTTTT. Residues: CASSFPNTGELFF.

About this clonotype: The junction and the germline gene differ at one end; a read error may be behind it. The J gene is TRBJ2-1, the V gene TRBV11-2, with D possibly TRBD2 on 5 matching bases. This CDR3 comprises 13 residues. Germline values: CDR1 SGHAT, CDR2 FQNNGV. CDR3: CASSLGSYIEQFF. CDR3 sequence (DNA): TGTGCCAGCAGCTTGGGGAGCTACATTGAGCAGTTCTTC. The whole variable domain, filled in from reference TRBV11-2 and TRBJ2-1, reads EAGVAQSPRYKIIEKRQSVAFWCNPISGHATLYWYQQILGQGPKLLIQFQNNGVVDDSQLPKDRFSAERLKGVDSTLKIQPAKLEDSAVYLCASSLGSYIEQFFGPGTRLTVL.

This clonotype was seen a few times. The gene calls are TRBV7-3 and TRBJ2-1, with 12 bases fitting TRBD2. J was trimmed by 9 bases and V by 7 bases; bases with no gene match: 10. CDR3 length: 15 amino acids. In germline, CDR1 is SGHTA, CDR2 FQGTGA. As DNA, the CDR3 is TGTGCCAGCAACCCTTGGGCTAGCGGGAGGGGTGAGCAGTTCTTC. Translated: CASNPWASGRGEQFF. The full variable domain, in which reference TRBV7-3 and TRBJ2-1 provide the parts outside the CDR3, is GAGVSQTPSNKVTEKGKYVELRCDPISGHTALYWYRQSLGQGPEFLIYFQGTGAADDSGLPNDRFFAVRPEGSVSTLKIQRTERGDSAVYLCASNPWASGRGEQFFGPGTRLTVL.

The J gene is TRBJ1-5, the V gene TRBV12-3 or TRBV12-4; tentatively, D is TRBD1 (6 bases). Trimming removed 5 bases from V and 7 bases from J, with 21 bases in between. This CDR3 is 16 amino acids long. The CDR3 here is CASSLLMGRGAQPQHF. CDR3 in DNA: TGTGCCAGCAGTCTCCTAATGGGCAGGGGCGCCCAGCCCCAGCATTTT.

This clonotype appeared many times. This chain uses TRBV7-2 with TRBJ2-3; 10 nucleotides match TRBD1. The CDR3 extends over 15 amino acids. The germline V gene has CDR1 SGHTA and CDR2 FQGNSA. Trimming at V came to 5 bases and at J to 2 bases, leaving 4 bases not matched to a gene. CDR3 sequence reads: CASSRGQGFTDTQYF. The CDR3, as DNA: TGTGCCAGCAGCCGGGGACAGGGGTTCACAGATACGCAGTATTTT.

This clonotype was recorded only once. V is TRBV15 and J is TRBJ2-4; TRBD1 might be the D (5 bases). This CDR3 region has 12 residues. Germline values: CDR1 LNHNV, CDR2 YYDKDF (reference sequence). V was shortened by 6 bases and J by 8 bases, with 11 bases between the two germline ends. The DNA for the CDR3 is TGTGCCACCAGTGGGGCTGGATACATTCAGTACTTC. Residues: CATSGAGYIQYF.

The V and J genes are TRBV28 and TRBJ1-1; D not certain. The germline V gene encodes CDR1 MDHEN and CDR2 SYDVKM. The CDR3 length is 13 residues. V shed 2 bases and J shed 7 bases, with 11 bases lying between them. The CDR3 protein is CASSLQVLGEAFF. The CDR3, as DNA: TGTGCCAGCAGTTTACAGGTACTTGGTGAAGCTTTCTTT.

Comment on this clonotype: Since a much larger clone is just one base distant, this may be a read error. The chain is built from TRBV4-3 and TRBJ2-1; TRBD2 agrees at 7 bases. Germline V lookup: CDR1 LGHNA, CDR2 YSLEER. Trimming at V came to 0 bases and at J to 0 bases, leaving 5 bases not matched to a gene. There are 17 residues in the CDR3. CDR3 in amino acids: CASSQDIASGSYNEQFF. CDR3 nucleotides: TGCGCCAGCAGCCAAGACATCGCTAGCGGCTCCTACAATGAGCAGTTCTTC.

This clonotype was seen at least ten times. CDR3 nucleotides: TGTGCCAGCAGTTTATTTGACAGCGGGGAGCTGTTTTTT. As protein: CASSLFDSGELFF. This chain connects TRBV28 to TRBJ2-2, with D possibly being TRBD1 (5 bases). The CDR3 spans 13 residues. With 1 base removed from V and 7 bases from J, the gap between germline ends came to 7 bases. Germline CDR1 is MDHEN and CDR2 is SYDVKM.

The J gene is TRBJ2-1, the V gene TRBV10-1, with a possible D match to TRBD2 (6 bases). V lost 2 bases and J 7 bases, leaving 12 bases between the germline ends. This CDR3 spans 14 amino acids. Germline CDR1 and CDR2: WNHNN and SYGVQD (reference sequence). The CDR3 is CASSEGLASNEQFF. The CDR3 bases are TGCGCCAGCAGTGAGGGGCTAGCGTCAAATGAGCAGTTCTTC.

In the case of this clonotype: A read error is possible here, since a much larger clone lies one base away. This chain uses TRBV9 with TRBJ2-3; D is ambiguous. Germline V gene data show CDR1 as SGDLS and CDR2 as YYNGEE. The CDR3 runs to 15 residues. The CDR3 sequence is CASSVGSYGTDTLYF. The CDR3 DNA reads as TGTGCCAGCAGCGTAGGGTCTTATGGCACAGATACGCTGTATTTT.

This clonotype was observed a few times. The gene calls are TRBV14 and TRBJ2-7; either TRBD1 or TRBD2 may supply D (6 bases each). V was trimmed by 4 bases and J by 3 bases, leaving 19 bases between them. CDR1 is SGHDN and CDR2 is FVKESK in the germline V gene. The CDR3 contains 16 residues. The CDR3 reads CASSLTRDTPSYEQYF. For the CDR3, the DNA is TGTGCCAGCAGCCTGACTAGGGACACGCCGAGCTACGAGCAGTACTTC.

The J gene is TRBJ2-3, the V gene TRBV7-3, with TRBD2 matching over 11 bases. After removal of 7 bases from V and 7 bases from J, the junction contained 10 bases not matched to a gene. This CDR3 spans 15 amino acids. Germline V gene data show CDR1 as SGHTA and CDR2 as FQGTGA. The CDR3 DNA reads as TGTGCCAGCACCAAACTAACTAGCGGGAGTAATACGCAGTATTTT. Protein: CASTKLTSGSNTQYF.

In regard to this clonotype: The junction does not match germline at one end; this may be a read error. The chain uses TRBV14 and TRBJ1-1; 7 bases are shared with TRBD1. The germline V gene encodes CDR1 SGHDN and CDR2 FVKESK. This CDR3 comprises 14 residues. The CDR3 DNA follows: TGTGCCAGCAGCCAAGGGCACAGGGGCACTGATGCTTTCTTT. As protein: CASSQGHRGTDAFF.

The J gene is TRBJ1-5, the V gene TRBV7-6; possible D gene TRBD1, 6 bases. Trimming left V 1 base short and J 4 bases short, with 11 bases between. This CDR3 is 15 amino acids long. Per the germline V gene, CDR1 is SGHVS and CDR2 is FNYEAQ. CDR3 sequence: CASSLEARGNQPQHF. As DNA, the CDR3 is TGTGCCAGCAGCTTAGAGGCGAGGGGGAATCAGCCCCAGCATTTT.

This clonotype showed up just a few times. This chain connects TRBV3-1 to TRBJ1-1, with D uncertain. CDR1 is LGHDT and CDR2 is YNNKEL in the germline V gene (reference sequence). The germline V and J ends were trimmed by 2 bases and 3 bases, with 7 bases remaining between them. The CDR3 is 13 amino acids. The CDR3, as DNA: TGTGCCAGCAGCCAAAGACAATACACTGAAGCTTTCTTT. Its translation is CASSQRQYTEAFF. Based on the CDR3 plus reference TRBV3-1 and TRBJ1-1, the full variable domain is DTAVSQTPKYLVTQMGNDKSIKCEQNLGHDTMYWYKQDSKKFLKIMFSYNNKELIINETVPNRFSPKSPDKAHLNLHINSLELGDSAVYFCASSQRQYTEAFFGQGTRLTVV.

This clonotype was observed a single time. The chain has TRBV9 and TRBJ2-2, with 11 bases that match TRBD2. V dropped 4 bases and J dropped 5; count of bases not matched to a gene: 7. CDR1 SGDLS and CDR2 YYNGEE come from the germline V gene. The CDR3 has 16 residues. For the CDR3, the DNA is TGTGCCAGCAGCCCCCGGACTAGCGGGTTTACCGGGGAGCTGTTTTTT. It encodes CASSPRTSGFTGELFF.

A remark on this clonotype: Given a much more abundant clone one base away, this may be a read error. V and J are TRBV29-1 and TRBJ2-7; D is ambiguous. The end of the DNA aligns better with TRBJ2-1, so the J call may be wrong. The germline V gene has CDR1 SQVTM and CDR2 ANQGSEA. This CDR3 is built from 12 residues. CDR3 sequence (DNA): TGCAGCGTTGTTTCCGCGTCCGGCGAGCAGTTCTTC. Protein: CSVVSASGEQFF.

This clonotype was seen a few times. The genes are TRBV9 and TRBJ1-2; TRBD1 is a possible D gene (6 bases). The length of the CDR3 is 18 residues. Between the trimmed V and J ends, which lost 4 bases and 4 bases, there was a span of 26 bases. Germline V gene lookup returns CDR1 SGDLS and CDR2 YYNGEE. CDR3 sequence: CASSSPSGTTNPSYGYTF. DNA for the CDR3: TGTGCCAGCAGCTCCCCTTCCGGGACAACTAATCCGTCCTATGGCTACACCTTC.

This clonotype was counted between two and nine times. The gene calls are TRBV9 and TRBJ2-2; D could derive from TRBD1 or TRBD2 (7 bases each). This CDR3 contains 16 residues. Between the trimmed V and J ends, which lost 3 bases and 4 bases, there was a span of 16 bases. The germline CDR1 and CDR2 sequences are SGDLS and YYNGEE. The chain's CDR3 is CASSASGTVITGELFF. The CDR3 DNA sequence: TGTGCCAGCAGCGCAAGCGGGACAGTAATCACCGGGGAGCTGTTTTTT.

The chain employs TRBV20-1 and TRBJ2-1; 10 nucleotides align to TRBD2. This CDR3 contains 15 residues. CDR1 and CDR2 (germline): DFQATT, SNEGSKA (reference sequence). V was clipped by 3 bases and J by 3 bases; unmatched bases: 5. CDR3: CSASPTSGLYNEQFF. The CDR3 bases are TGCAGTGCTAGTCCGACTAGCGGGCTCTACAATGAGCAGTTCTTC.

Comments on this clonotype: A much bigger clone sits one base away, suggesting this may be a read error. V is TRBV28 and J is TRBJ2-5; a weak D match, TRBD2 (6 bases). The ends were cut back, 10 bases at V and 1 base at J, with 19 bases in the middle. This CDR3 comprises 15 residues. CDR1 and CDR2 from the germline V gene are MDHEN and SYDVKM. CDR3 residues: CATRSLAETQETQYF. DNA of the CDR3: TGTGCCACCCGATCCTTAGCGGAAACCCAAGAGACCCAGTACTTC.

J is TRBJ2-1 and V is TRBV29-1; D ambiguous. The CDR3 has 14 residues. The V gene's germline CDR1 is SQVTM and CDR2 ANQGSEA. The V end was cut by 2 bases, the J end by 3 bases, with 11 bases between. CDR3 amino acids: CSVEYSRNYNEQFF. In DNA form, the CDR3 reads TGCAGCGTTGAATATTCGCGAAACTACAATGAGCAGTTCTTC.

With regard to this clonotype: At one end, the junction sequence differs from germline, possibly due to a read error. J is TRBJ2-3 and V is TRBV7-8; 11 bases agree with TRBD2. Per the germline V gene, CDR1 is SGHVS and CDR2 is FQNEAQ. CDR3 length: 17 amino acids. The DNA for the CDR3 is TGTGCCAGCAACTTAGAGTTGGCCGGGACTAGCGGTATAGGGAGGTATTTT. It translates to CASNLELAGTSGIGRYF.

Only a few counts were recorded for this clonotype. V gene TRBV20-1 combines with J gene TRBJ2-7; D remains ambiguous. The germline V gene has CDR1 DFQATT and CDR2 SNEGSKA (reference sequence). This CDR3 has 11 residues. Between the trimmed V and J ends, which lost 6 bases and 7 bases, there was a span of 13 bases. The CDR3 coding sequence is TGCAGTGCCCTTCACTTGGGTGAGCAGTACTTC. Protein sequence: CSALHLGEQYF.

The chain employs TRBV20-1 and TRBJ1-1, with a possible D match to TRBD1 (6 bases). The CDR3 has 15 amino acids. Germline V lookup: CDR1 DFQATT, CDR2 SNEGSKA (reference sequence). Trimming left V 1 base short and J 4 bases short, with 16 bases between. CDR3 sequence (DNA): TGCAGTGCTAGAGTAGTCGGGGGCGCGTGCACTGAAGCTTTCTTT. Protein sequence: CSARVVGGACTEAFF.

This clonotype was detected once. V is TRBV7-9 and J is TRBJ2-7; 12 bases agree with TRBD2. The V gene end was trimmed by 4 bases and the J gene end by 4 bases; junction bases not matched to a gene: 5. Germline CDR1 reads SEHNR; CDR2 reads FQNEAQ (reference sequence). The CDR3 loop spans 15 amino acids. The CDR3 nucleotides are TGTGCCAGCAGCTCTTCGACTAGCGGGAGATACGAGCAGTACTTC. Translating it yields CASSSSTSGRYEQYF.

This clonotype came up a few times. This sequence may be a read error, since a much larger clone differs from it by one base. The chain uses TRBV6-5 and TRBJ2-4; D is possibly TRBD1 (5 bases). Germline V gives CDR1 MNHEY, CDR2 SVGAGI. This CDR3 comprises 15 residues. The CDR3 DNA reads as TGTGCCGGCAGTAGCCGACAGCTAGCCAAAAACATTCAGTACTTC. Encoded protein: CAGSSRQLAKNIQYF.

To note about this clonotype: Since a much larger clone is just one base distant, this may be a read error. This chain links TRBV6-5 with TRBJ1-1, with D possibly being TRBD1 (5 bases). Germline CDR1 MNHEY, CDR2 SVGAGI. This CDR3 has 16 amino acids. V lost 2 bases, J lost 3 bases, and 16 bases lay in between. The CDR3 sequence is CASSYQSDSGYTEAFF. DNA for the CDR3: TGTGCCAGCAGTTACCAATCCGACAGTGGCTACACTGAAGCTTTCTTT.

This clonotype was recorded at least ten times. The V and J genes are TRBV7-3 and TRBJ2-7, with TRBD2 matching over 13 bases. V lost 0 bases and J lost 5; bases outside the gene matches: 1. This CDR3 has 15 residues. The germline CDR1 and CDR2 sequences are SGHTA and FQGTGA. The CDR3 DNA reads TGTGCCAGCAGCTTAACCGGGACTAGCGGGGACGAGCAGTACTTC. As protein: CASSLTGTSGDEQYF.